This TCR beta chain is drawn from a study of blood T cell repertoires in COVID-19. Turning to the study itself: Sample material is recorded as cDNA or gDNA derived from T cells, B-cell-depleted T cells, or PBMCs.

This clone was found a few times. Those who participated ranged in age from about 18 to 95 years and resided in roughly 26 US areas. Two consecutive negative NP/OP PCR tests, clearance, or resolved symptoms defined Cohort 3 recovery. The ends lost 4 bases at V and 1 base at J; junction bases unmatched: 5. The CDR3 extends over 15 amino acids. CDR1 is SGHDT and CDR2 is YYEEEE in the germline V gene. Sequencing was performed with immunoSEQ multiplex PCR; in TCRdb, only in-frame clones are kept and a portion is missing. Of roughly 300,000 clones listed, 86% were seen once; the top ten hold about 4%. J is TRBJ1-2 and V is TRBV5-6, with 9 positions matching TRBD1. This receptor was identified in a man younger than 40 who had recovered from COVID-19. The sequencing sample was made of PBMCs or T cells enriched from blood (not recorded which). Written as DNA, the CDR3 is TGTGCCAGCAGCACGGGACAGGGATATAACTATGGCTACACCTTC. Translated, it gives CASSTGQGYNYGYTF.